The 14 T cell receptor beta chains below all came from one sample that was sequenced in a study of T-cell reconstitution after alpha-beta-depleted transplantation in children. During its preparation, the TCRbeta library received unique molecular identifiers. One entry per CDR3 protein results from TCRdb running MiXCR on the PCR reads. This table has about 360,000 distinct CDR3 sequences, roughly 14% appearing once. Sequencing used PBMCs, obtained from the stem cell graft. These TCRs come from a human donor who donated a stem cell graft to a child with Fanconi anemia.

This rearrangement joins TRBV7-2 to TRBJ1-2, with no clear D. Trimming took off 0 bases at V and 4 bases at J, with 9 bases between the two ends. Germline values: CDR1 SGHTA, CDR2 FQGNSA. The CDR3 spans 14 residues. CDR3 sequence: CASSLAAAGYGYTF. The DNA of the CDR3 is TGTGCCAGCAGCTTAGCCGCTGCAGGCTATGGCTACACCTTC.

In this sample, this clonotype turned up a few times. CDR3 nucleotide sequence: TGTGCCAGCAGTTTATTCGGGGGCCAGGATGAGCAGTTCTTC. This gives the protein CASSLFGGQDEQFF. This chain uses TRBV6-5 with TRBJ2-1, with D tentatively TRBD1 or TRBD2 (6 bases each). This CDR3 has 14 residues. V was clipped by 4 bases and J by 8 bases, with 15 bases between them. Germline loops: CDR1 MNHEY, CDR2 SVGAGI.

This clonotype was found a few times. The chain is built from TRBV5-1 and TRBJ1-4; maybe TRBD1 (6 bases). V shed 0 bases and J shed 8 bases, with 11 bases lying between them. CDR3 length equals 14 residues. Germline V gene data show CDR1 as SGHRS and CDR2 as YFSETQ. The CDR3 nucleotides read TGCGCCAGCAGCTTGGGGGGGCCCACGGAAAAACTGTTTTTT. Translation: CASSLGGPTEKLFF.

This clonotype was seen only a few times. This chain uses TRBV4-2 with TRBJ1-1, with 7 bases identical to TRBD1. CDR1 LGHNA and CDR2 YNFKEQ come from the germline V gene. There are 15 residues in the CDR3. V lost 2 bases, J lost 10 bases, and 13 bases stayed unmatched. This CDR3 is CASSQWAGTDGRAFF. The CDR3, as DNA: TGTGCCAGCAGCCAATGGGCAGGGACAGATGGTAGAGCTTTCTTT.

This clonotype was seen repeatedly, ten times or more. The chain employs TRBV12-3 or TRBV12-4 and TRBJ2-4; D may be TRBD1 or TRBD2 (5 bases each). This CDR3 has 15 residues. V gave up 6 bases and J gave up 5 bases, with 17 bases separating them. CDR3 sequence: CASSPGGRIQNIQYF. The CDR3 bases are TGTGCCAGCAGCCCTGGGGGACGGATCCAAAACATTCAGTACTTC.

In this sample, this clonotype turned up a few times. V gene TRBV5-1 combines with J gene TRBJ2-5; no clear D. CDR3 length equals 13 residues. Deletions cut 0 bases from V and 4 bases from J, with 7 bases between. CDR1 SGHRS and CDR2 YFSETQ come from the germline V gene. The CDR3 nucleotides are TGCGCCAGCAGCTTGGATTGGGGAGAGACCCAGTACTTC. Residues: CASSLDWGETQYF.

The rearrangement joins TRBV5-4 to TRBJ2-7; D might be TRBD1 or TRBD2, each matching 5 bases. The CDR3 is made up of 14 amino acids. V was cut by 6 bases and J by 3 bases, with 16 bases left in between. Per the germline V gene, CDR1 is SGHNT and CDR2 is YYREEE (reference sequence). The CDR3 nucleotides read TGTGCCAGCACCGTGGGGACGGCAAACTACGAGCAGTACTTC. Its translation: CASTVGTANYEQYF.

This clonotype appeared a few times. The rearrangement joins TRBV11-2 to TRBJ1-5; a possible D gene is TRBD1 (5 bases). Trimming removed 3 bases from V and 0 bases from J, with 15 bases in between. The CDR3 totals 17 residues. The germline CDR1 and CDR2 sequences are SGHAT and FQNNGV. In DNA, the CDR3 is TGTGCCAGCAGCTTGGGGCACGGGACCTATAGCAATCAGCCCCAGCATTTT. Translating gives CASSLGHGTYSNQPQHF.

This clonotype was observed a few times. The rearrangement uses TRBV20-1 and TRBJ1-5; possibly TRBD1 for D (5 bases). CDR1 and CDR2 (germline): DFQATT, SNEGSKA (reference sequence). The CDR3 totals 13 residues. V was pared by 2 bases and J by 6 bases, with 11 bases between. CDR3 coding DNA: TGCAGTGCTAGATGGGGGATGGGTCAGCCCCAGCATTTT. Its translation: CSARWGMGQPQHF.

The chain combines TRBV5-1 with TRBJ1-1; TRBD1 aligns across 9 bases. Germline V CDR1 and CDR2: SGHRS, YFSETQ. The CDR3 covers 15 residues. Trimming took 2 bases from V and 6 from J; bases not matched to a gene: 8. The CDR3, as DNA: TGCGCCAGCAGCTTAGGACAGGGGCTAGGTTCTGAAGCTTTCTTT. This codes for CASSLGQGLGSEAFF.

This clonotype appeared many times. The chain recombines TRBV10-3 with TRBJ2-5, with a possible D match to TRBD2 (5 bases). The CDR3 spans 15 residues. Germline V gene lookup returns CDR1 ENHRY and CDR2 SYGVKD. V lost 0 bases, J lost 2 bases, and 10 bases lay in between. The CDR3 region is CAISESVGVQETQYF. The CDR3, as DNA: TGTGCCATCAGTGAGTCGGTCGGGGTTCAAGAGACCCAGTACTTC.

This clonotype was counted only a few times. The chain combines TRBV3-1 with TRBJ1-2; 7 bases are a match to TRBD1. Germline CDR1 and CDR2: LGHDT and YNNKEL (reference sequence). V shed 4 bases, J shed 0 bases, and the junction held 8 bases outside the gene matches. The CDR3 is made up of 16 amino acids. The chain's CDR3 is CASSLHLQGPNYGYTF. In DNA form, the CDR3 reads TGTGCCAGCAGCCTTCACTTACAGGGGCCTAACTATGGCTACACCTTC.

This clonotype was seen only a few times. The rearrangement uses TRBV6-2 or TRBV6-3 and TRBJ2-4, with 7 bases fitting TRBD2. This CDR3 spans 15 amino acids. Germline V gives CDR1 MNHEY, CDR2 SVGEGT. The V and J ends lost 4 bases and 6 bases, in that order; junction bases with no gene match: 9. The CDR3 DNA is TGTGCCAGCAGTTGGAGCGGGGCGCACGGAAACATTCAGTACTTC. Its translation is CASSWSGAHGNIQYF.

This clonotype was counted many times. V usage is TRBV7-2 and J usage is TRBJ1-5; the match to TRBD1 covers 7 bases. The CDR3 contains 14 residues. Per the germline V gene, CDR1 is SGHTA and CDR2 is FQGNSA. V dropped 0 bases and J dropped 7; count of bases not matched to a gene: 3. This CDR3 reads CASSLAGRGQPQHF. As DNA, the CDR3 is TGTGCCAGCAGCTTAGCGGGCAGGGGGCAGCCCCAGCATTTT.